Included here is one T cell receptor (beta chain) sequence, with context. This clone was observed a handful of times. This clone's antigen is unknown. It has no much larger one-base neighbor in the sample; base qualities were not kept. The sample originates from a study of siplizumab effects on memory and regulatory T cells (dated by TCRdb to about 2019). With regard to the full study: The effect of the anti-CD2 antibody siplizumab on alloreactive T-cell subsets was examined in allogeneic mixed lymphocyte reactions constructed from human PBMCs. Overall study outcomes, separate from this receptor: Among mappable alloreactive CD4+ clones, an average Treg-derived fraction of almost 70% was observed with siplizumab, compared with more than 25% in control reactions. Whether proliferating Tregs from siplizumab cultures were suppressive was not functionally confirmed. Siplizumab significantly reduced the cumulative frequency of alloreactive sequences traceable to unstimulated CD4+ memory T cells. Compared with memory T cells, unstimulated naive T cells appeared more diverse, and naive cells seemed to make a substantial contribution to the alloresponse. Sequences below about 10^-5 frequency were poorly captured, so only a minor fraction of alloreactive clones could be mapped to unstimulated subsets. About 80-96% of proliferating CD4+ or CD8+ clones could not be given a naive or memory phenotype.

Sorted unstimulated T cells and proliferating T cells recovered from mixed lymphocyte reactions underwent TCRbeta CDR3 sequencing. Fresh whole blood from 9 to 11 HLA-typed healthy donors was used as the source from which PBMCs were isolated. Unstimulated CD4+ regulatory T cells were FACS-sorted to map the origin of alloreactive clones. The method was the immunoSEQ multiplex PCR assay. About 9.1 x 10^4 TCR templates per sample were assayed on the deep sequencing platform. Genomic DNA extracted from sorted T cells was used for TCRbeta CDR3 sequencing. The source study handled its data this way. The R programming language was used for clonal analysis of TCRbeta CDR3 data. Unstimulated samples were compared with post-reaction CFSE-low samples to define alloreactive CD4+ and CD8+ clones. By matching sequences to the repertoires of sorted unstimulated Treg and non-Treg cells, each alloreactive CD4+ clone was assigned a regulatory or non-regulatory origin. Sourced from immuneACCESS, this table was stored by TCRdb with only in-frame sequences that have V and J called. A share of the clones is absent; for the studies checked, an unresolved V gene accounts for under half, and the remainder has no known explanation. D and trimming come from the DNA, and the V and J calls and clone size come from that table. Counted in this sample were about 69,000 clones; about 90% of them appeared once. The top ten clonotypes cover 1.7% of the sample.

For CDR1 and CDR2, the germline V gene lists MNHEY and SVGAGI. Its CDR3 holds 12 amino acids, cysteine through phenylalanine. Here the CDR3 DNA is all that survives: 36 bases in frame from base 1. Relative to germline, V is 5 bases shorter and J is 4 bases shorter, with 9 bases between their ends. Recombination connected TRBV6-5 to TRBJ2-7; the D gene cannot be named for sure. The clonotype was recovered from a human donor in good health. The sequenced sample consisted of Tregs sorted from blood. The nucleotide sequence reads TGTGCCAGCAGTAATGGCCGTTACGAGCAGTACTTC. This codes for CASSNGRYEQYF.